This entry lists 27 T cell receptor beta chains sequenced from one sample in a study of cytomegalovirus exposure and HLA in healthy donors (dated by TCRdb to between 2016 and 2019). Library preparation was by the immunoSEQ multiplex PCR assay. For the multiplex PCR, a mixture combining 60 forward primers for TCR Vbeta segments and 13 reverse primers for TCR Jbeta segments was used. The source is immuneACCESS, and TCRdb retained only in-frame sequences with V and J called. Part of the clones is not carried over; for the studies checked, unresolved V genes explain less than half of this, and the remainder is unexplained. This sample gives 95,000 to 150,000 clones in total; approximately 80% of them show up just once. In total, the top ten clones hold 9.5% to 15% of the sample. The specimen sequenced was PBMCs. These receptors all come from a woman between 40 and 55 years old in good health and CMV-seropositive.

The chain couples TRBV5-1 to TRBJ1-1; TRBD1 agrees at 8 bases. Germline V gives CDR1 SGHRS, CDR2 YFSETQ. The CDR3 consists of 16 residues. Trimming took 4 bases from V and 4 from J; bases not matched to a gene: 12. As DNA, the CDR3 is TGCGCCAGCAGCCCAACGACAGGGGCGGTGGGCACTGAAGCTTTCTTT. Translating gives CASSPTTGAVGTEAFF.

The V call is TRBV15, the J call TRBJ2-5; unclear D gene. The J call may be incorrect, as the DNA end agrees better with TRBJ2-7. The CDR3 runs 15 residues. CDR1 LNHNV and CDR2 YYDKDF come from the germline V gene (reference sequence). The CDR3 sequence: CATSRELSASYEQYF. The CDR3 bases are TGTGCCACCAGCAGAGAGCTGAGCGCATCCTACGAGCAGTACTTC.

CDR3 nucleotides: TGTGCCAGCAGCTTAGGGCGGAGTAACACTGAAGCTTTCTTT. Its translation: CASSLGRSNTEAFF. This chain uses TRBV7-9 with TRBJ1-1; D is uncertain. Germline V CDR1 and CDR2: SEHNR, FQNEAQ (reference sequence). V was pared by 1 base and J by 2 bases, with 8 bases between. The CDR3 sequence is 14 residues long.

The genes are TRBV19 and TRBJ1-5; D ambiguous. Trimming pared 6 bases from V and 0 bases from J, leaving 12 bases between. The CDR3 loop spans 15 amino acids. The V gene's germline CDR1 is LNHDA and CDR2 SQIVND (reference sequence). CDR3 region: CASSRAMISNQPQHF. CDR3 nucleotide sequence: TGTGCCAGTAGCCGAGCTATGATTAGCAATCAGCCCCAGCATTTT.

V and J are TRBV19 and TRBJ1-5; 8 bases are shared with TRBD1. V shed 6 bases, J shed 2 bases, and the junction held 6 bases outside the gene matches. In germline, CDR1 is LNHDA, CDR2 SQIVND (reference sequence). The CDR3 has 15 amino acids. The CDR3 DNA reads as TGTGCCAGTAGCAGACAGGGGTCTGGCAATCAGCCCCAGCATTTT. Translated: CASSRQGSGNQPQHF.

The chain couples TRBV20-1 to TRBJ2-4; perhaps TRBD1 as D (5 bases). V was trimmed by 5 bases and J by 16 bases, leaving 15 bases between them. Per the germline V gene, CDR1 is DFQATT and CDR2 is SNEGSKA (reference sequence). The CDR3 is made up of 10 amino acids. CDR3 nucleotide sequence: TGCAGTGCTGGGGCGGATCATCTTTACTTC. Translated: CSAGADHLYF.

This chain joins TRBV11-3 and TRBJ2-3, with D tentatively TRBD2 (6 bases). There are 16 residues in the CDR3. Germline V gene lookup returns CDR1 SGHNT and CDR2 YENEEA. Trimming took off 11 bases at V and 1 base at J, with 22 bases between the two ends. CDR3 nucleotide sequence: TGTGCCTCATACTTCTCCGGGAGAAGGGGCACAGATACGCAGTATTTT. This codes for CASYFSGRRGTDTQYF.

This chain links TRBV27 with TRBJ1-2; D gene ambiguous. CDR3 length: 13 residues. V lost 3 bases and J lost 8, with 13 bases in between. The germline gives CDR1 MNHEY, CDR2 SMNVEV (reference sequence). This CDR3 reads CASSFADSAGYTF. CDR3 nucleotides: TGTGCCAGCAGTTTTGCAGACTCCGCCGGCTACACCTTC.

The gene calls are TRBV5-4 and TRBJ1-2, with D possibly TRBD1 on 5 matching bases. The ends were cut back, 0 bases at V and 5 bases at J, with 11 bases in the middle. Per germline, CDR1 SGHNT and CDR2 YYREEE (reference sequence). This CDR3 has 14 residues. The CDR3 spells CASSLEGLQYGYTF. The CDR3 nucleotides are TGTGCCAGCAGCTTGGAGGGACTGCAGTATGGCTACACCTTC.

The J gene is TRBJ2-7, the V gene TRBV27, with 8 bases lining up with TRBD1. The CDR3 loop spans 14 amino acids. V was clipped by 3 bases and J by 2 bases; unmatched bases: 3. Germline V gene sequence: CDR1 MNHEY, CDR2 SMNVEV (reference sequence). The CDR3 bases are TGTGCCAGCAGTTTGGGACAGGACACCTACGAGCAGTACTTC. Its protein is CASSLGQDTYEQYF.

V is TRBV6-5 and J is TRBJ1-6; no reliable D call. Per the germline V gene, CDR1 is MNHEY and CDR2 is SVGAGI. Trimming shortened V by 5 bases and J by 0 bases, and 5 bases separated the two germline ends. The CDR3 runs to 14 residues. The CDR3 protein is CASSRSSYNSPLHF. For the CDR3, the DNA is TGTGCCAGCAGTCGGAGCTCCTATAATTCACCCCTCCACTTT.

V and J are TRBV28 and TRBJ1-3, with TRBD1 as a possible D gene (6 bases). The CDR3 spans 15 residues. V was trimmed by 4 bases and J by 0 bases, leaving 10 bases between them. CDR1 and CDR2 from the germline V gene are MDHEN and SYDVKM. The CDR3 nucleotides read TGTGCCAGCAGTTCGGACAGTGCCTCTGGAAACACCATATATTTT. This translates into CASSSDSASGNTIYF. Using reference TRBV28 and TRBJ1-3 for the parts outside the CDR3, the full variable domain is DVKVTQSSRYLVKRTGEKVFLECVQDMDHENMFWYRQDPGLGLRLIYFSYDVKMKEKGDIPEGYSVSREKKERFSLILESASTNQTSMYLCASSSDSASGNTIYFGEGSWLTVV.

The rearrangement uses TRBV9 and TRBJ1-1; 11 bases line up with TRBD1. The CDR3 length is 15 residues. The V gene's germline CDR1 is SGDLS and CDR2 YYNGEE. V trimming: 4 bases; J trimming: 4 bases; junction bases outside the gene matches: 6. CDR3 coding DNA: TGTGCCAGCAGCCACGGACAGGGGGCGGTCACTGAAGCTTTCTTT. Protein product: CASSHGQGAVTEAFF.

The chain uses TRBV7-6 and TRBJ2-7; D possibly corresponds to TRBD1 (5 bases). Germline CDR1 is SGHVS and CDR2 is FNYEAQ. Trimming took 0 bases from V and 3 from J, leaving 9 bases between them. CDR3 size: 14 residues. The CDR3 region is CASSLAGQVYEQYF. CDR3 DNA sequence: TGTGCCAGCAGCTTAGCAGGACAAGTCTACGAGCAGTACTTC.

The chain recombines TRBV5-1 with TRBJ1-3, with TRBD1 matching over 7 bases. CDR1 and CDR2 from the germline V gene are SGHRS and YFSETQ. CDR3 length: 14 residues. V dropped 7 bases and J dropped 3; count of bases not matched to a gene: 7. CDR3 in amino acids: CASHPGTVGNTIYF. DNA for the CDR3: TGCGCCAGCCACCCCGGGACAGTTGGAAACACCATATATTTT. The full variable domain, completed using reference TRBV5-1 and TRBJ1-3, is KAGVTQTPRYLIKTRGQQVTLSCSPISGHRSVSWYQQTPGQGLQFLFEYFSETQRNKGNFPGRFSGRQFSNSRSEMNVSTLELGDSALYLCASHPGTVGNTIYFGEGSWLTVV.

The rearrangement uses TRBV21-1 and TRBJ2-7; the table gives TRBD2 as D, unverified against the DNA. TRBV21-1 corresponds to a pseudogene. The CDR3 extends over 15 amino acids. CDR3 nucleotides: TGTGCCAGCACCTACGAAGGTGTAGCGGTGTACGAGCAGTACTTC. This sequence encodes CASTYEGVAVYEQYF.

V is TRBV10-3 and J is TRBJ1-1, with 7 bases lining up with TRBD1. This CDR3 has 14 amino acids. Trimming cost V 6 bases and J 1 base; bases outside gene matches: 5. Germline loops: CDR1 ENHRY, CDR2 SYGVKD. CDR3 protein: CAISQTGQNTEAFF. The CDR3 nucleotides read TGTGCCATCAGCCAGACAGGGCAGAACACTGAAGCTTTCTTT.

The chain recombines TRBV7-9 with TRBJ2-2; TRBD2 matches at 10 bases. The CDR3 contains 18 residues. Germline V gives CDR1 SEHNR, CDR2 FQNEAQ (reference sequence). Trimming took 3 bases from V and 3 from J; bases not matched to a gene: 10. CDR3 residues: CASSFPHSGRADTGELFF. DNA of the CDR3: TGTGCCAGCAGCTTTCCCCACAGCGGGAGGGCCGACACCGGGGAGCTGTTTTTT.

The chain is built from TRBV5-1 and TRBJ1-1, with D uncertain. The CDR3 is 14 amino acids. V lost 3 bases, J lost 1 base, and 10 bases lay in between. The germline V gene encodes CDR1 SGHRS and CDR2 YFSETQ. CDR3 bases: TGCGCCAGCAGCTCCTCGACACCGAACACTGAAGCTTTCTTT. Its translation is CASSSSTPNTEAFF. The full variable domain, rest sourced from reference TRBV5-1 and TRBJ1-1, is KAGVTQTPRYLIKTRGQQVTLSCSPISGHRSVSWYQQTPGQGLQFLFEYFSETQRNKGNFPGRFSGRQFSNSRSEMNVSTLELGDSALYLCASSSSTPNTEAFFGQGTRLTVV.

This clone was recorded once. The CDR3 is CASSFSGGPTDTQYF. The CDR3 region has the DNA TGTGCCAGCAGCTTCTCGGGAGGGCCCACAGATACGCAGTATTTT. The chain links TRBV11-2 to TRBJ2-3; the match to TRBD2 covers 8 bases. CDR1 and CDR2 (germline): SGHAT, FQNNGV. Trimming at V came to 3 bases and at J to 2 bases, leaving 4 bases not matched to a gene. The CDR3 spans 15 residues.

DNA of the CDR3: TGTGCCAGTAAGAGATTGGACTTCTACACCGGGGAGCTGTTTTTT. This translates into CASKRLDFYTGELFF. This chain connects TRBV5-5 to TRBJ2-2; possible D gene TRBD2, 5 bases. This CDR3 comprises 15 residues. V lost 8 bases to trimming and J lost 3 bases, with 17 bases between them. Germline V gene sequence: CDR1 SGHKS, CDR2 YYEKEE (reference sequence).

Only a few counts were recorded for this clone. This chain uses TRBV4-1 with TRBJ2-1; TRBD1 is a possible D gene (5 bases). V lost 3 bases, J lost 7 bases, and 22 bases lay in between. The CDR3 covers 17 residues. CDR1 and CDR2 from the germline V gene are MGHRA and YSYEKL. The chain's CDR3 is CASSHPREAGNRNEQFF. DNA of the CDR3: TGCGCCAGCAGCCACCCGCGAGAGGCAGGGAACAGGAATGAGCAGTTCTTC.

CDR3 loop: CAWSVGLAGRTDTQYF. The CDR3 DNA sequence: TGTGCCTGGAGTGTAGGCCTAGCGGGACGCACAGATACGCAGTATTTT. V gene TRBV30 combines with J gene TRBJ2-3; 9 nucleotides match TRBD2. Germline-derived CDR1 and CDR2 are GTSNPN and SVGIG (reference sequence). The length of the CDR3 is 16 residues. The J segment lost 1 base and the V segment lost 0 bases, leaving 5 bases of the junction unmatched.

The rearrangement links TRBV27 to TRBJ2-2; maybe TRBD1 (6 bases). Between the trimmed V and J ends, which lost 5 bases and 6 bases, there was a span of 19 bases. The length of the CDR3 is 16 residues. Per germline, CDR1 MNHEY and CDR2 SMNVEV (reference sequence). CDR3 region: CASSARDIVSSGELFF. The DNA of the CDR3 is TGTGCCAGCAGTGCCCGGGACATAGTGAGTTCCGGGGAGCTGTTTTTT.

The chain links TRBV7-9 to TRBJ2-7; D gene unclear. Germline V CDR1 and CDR2: SEHNR, FQNEAQ (reference sequence). CDR3 length: 13 amino acids. The V and J ends lost 5 bases and 0 bases respectively, with 8 bases between them. CDR3: CASSTSISYEQYF. The CDR3 DNA reads TGTGCCAGCAGCACTTCTATCTCCTACGAGCAGTACTTC.

The V call is TRBV6-6, the J call TRBJ1-2; 7 bases align to TRBD1. The CDR3 runs to 15 residues. Germline V lookup: CDR1 MNHNY, CDR2 SVGAGI (reference sequence). V shed 0 bases, J shed 1 base, and the junction held 2 bases outside the gene matches. The CDR3 coding sequence is TGTGCCAGCAGTTACTCGGGACAGTTTAACTATGGCTACACCTTC. This sequence encodes CASSYSGQFNYGYTF.

Worth noting for this clone: Distinct nucleotide sequences in the sample also encode this CDR3. The V gene is TRBV19, the J gene TRBJ1-1; D unclear. CDR1 and CDR2 (germline): LNHDA, SQIVND (reference sequence). CDR3 size: 13 residues. The V and J ends lost 4 bases and 1 base respectively, with 7 bases between them. The CDR3 bases are TGTGCCAGTAGTACGAGGAGGAACACTGAAGCTTTCTTT. Protein product: CASSTRRNTEAFF.